This T cell receptor beta chain was recorded in a study of blood T cell repertoires in COVID-19. Study details: The cDNA or gDNA used as material had been derived from T cells, B-cell-depleted T cells, or PBMCs.

This table comes from immunoSEQ multiplex PCR, and its TCRdb copy is limited to in-frame clones, with some not included. The sample contains under 350,000 clones, roughly nine tenths of which appear only once. Participants reported their clinical history, and cohort assignment relied on those reports. Germline V CDR1 and CDR2: SGHRS, YFSETQ. The V gene lost 4 bases and the J gene lost 4 bases, with 11 bases spanning the gap. This CDR3 is built from 13 residues. The sample holds a few counts of this clone. The chain is built from TRBV5-1 and TRBJ2-5, with D maybe TRBD2 (6 bases). Sequencing input: PBMCs or T cells enriched from blood (not recorded which). The sequence was collected from a man in his sixties who had recovered from COVID-19. The CDR3 DNA reads as TGCGCCAGCAGCCTCGGGAGTTCAGAGACCCAGTACTTC. Encoded protein: CASSLGSSETQYF.